This is a list of T cell receptor beta chains from one sample in a study of blood T cells in healthy people across ages. TCRdb analysed the 5' RACE reads with MiXCR anew, one entry per CDR3 protein. The sample lists some 1,800,000 distinct CDR3 sequences, roughly 43% seen once, with about 23% in the top ten. Sample: blood. The receptors were sampled from a human donor in good health. Each CDR3 is given with its conserved first and last residue. Fields, in order: V gene, D gene, clone size, J gene, CDR3 DNA, CDR3 protein. The D gene is left open where the match is weak. Clone sizes are given selectively: once, few, many, or a class where the clone is expanded.

>TRBV7-9|.|.|TRBJ1-4
TGTGCCAGCAGCTTAGGGCAGTGGGAAAAACTGTTTTTT
CASSLGQWEKLFF
>TRBV24-1|TRBD1|.|TRBJ2-5
TGTGCCACCAGTGATGACAGGGGGTACCAAGAGACCCAGTACTTC
CATSDDRGYQETQYF
>TRBV7-8|.|.|TRBJ2-7
TGTGCCAGCAGCTACGTGCAGGGTCAGCAGTACTTC
CASSYVQGQQYF
>TRBV4-2|TRBD1|few|TRBJ1-2
TGTGCCAGCAGACGGACAGGGGGCGCGAAGGGCTACACCTTC
CASRRTGGAKGYTF
>TRBV29-1|.|few|TRBJ1-2
TGCAGCGTTGAGGGGAGGCATTCTAACTATGGCTACACCTTC
CSVEGRHSNYGYTF
>TRBV5-4|.|.|TRBJ2-1
TGTGCCAGCAGCCCCTCGGCGGGGGCCAACTACAATGAGCAGTTCTTC
CASSPSAGANYNEQFF
>TRBV5-1|TRBD2|.|TRBJ2-3
TGCGCCAGCAGCACCTGGGATGGGCGGGGGAGCACAGATACGCAGTATTTT
CASSTWDGRGSTDTQYF
>TRBV5-1|.|once|TRBJ1-2
TGCGCCAGCAAGGAGGGACTCGGGTATGGCTACACCTTC
CASKEGLGYGYTF
>TRBV7-2|.|.|TRBJ1-2
TGTGCCAGCAGCTTAGCTCAGTCAGGTTCCTATGGCTACACCTTC
CASSLAQSGSYGYTF
>TRBV4-1|.|.|TRBJ1-5
TGCGCCAGCAGCCAAGTTAGGGGTGGCAATCAGCCCCAGCATTTT
CASSQVRGGNQPQHF
>TRBV20-1|.|.|TRBJ2-6
TGCAGTGCTCATAAGTCTGGGGCCAACGTCCAGACTTTC
CSAHKSGANVQTF
>TRBV6-7|.|.|TRBJ2-3
TGTGCCAGCAGTTACTCTAAGGATACGCAGTATTTT
CASSYSKDTQYF
>TRBV6-6|.|.|TRBJ1-1
TGTGCCAGCAGCCCCAGGAGAGGGCTGAACACTGAAGCTTTCTTT
CASSPRRGLNTEAFF
>TRBV24-1|.|.|TRBJ2-1
TGTGCCACCAGTGATTGGAGCGCATCCTACAATGAGCAGTTCTTC
CATSDWSASYNEQFF
>TRBV12-3/TRBV12-4|.|few|TRBJ2-3
TGTGCCAGCAGTTCGGGATCGTTCGGGGATACGCAGTATTTT
CASSSGSFGDTQYF
>TRBV9|.|.|TRBJ2-1
TGTGCCAGCAGCGTAGACCCGGCGATGTTCAATGAGCAGTTCTTC
CASSVDPAMFNEQFF
>TRBV7-9|.|few|TRBJ2-7
TGTGCCAGCAGCTTAGAGGTCGGTCCTATTCAATACGAGCAGTACTTC
CASSLEVGPIQYEQYF
>TRBV12-3/TRBV12-4|.|.|TRBJ2-7
TGTGCCAGCAGTTTACTCCTCCGGGACGGCTACGAGCAGTACTTC
CASSLLLRDGYEQYF
>TRBV20-1|.|few|TRBJ2-5
TGCAGTGGGAGCTTAATCGGATCGGCCCAGTACTTC
CSGSLIGSAQYF
>TRBV5-1|TRBD1|.|TRBJ2-5
TGCGCCAGCAGCGCACAGGGGAACCAAGAGACCCAGTACTTC
CASSAQGNQETQYF
>TRBV6-2/TRBV6-3|.|.|TRBJ2-7
TGTGCCAGCGGTTACAATGGTAACCACGAGCAGTACTTC
CASGYNGNHEQYF
>TRBV7-2|TRBD1|.|TRBJ1-2
TGTGCCAGCAGCCCAAGAGGGACAGGTGGTGGCTACACCTTC
CASSPRGTGGGYTF
>TRBV6-2/TRBV6-3|.|.|TRBJ1-1
TGTGCCAGCACCTACACGATGCGGACTGAAGCTTTCTTT
CASTYTMRTEAFF